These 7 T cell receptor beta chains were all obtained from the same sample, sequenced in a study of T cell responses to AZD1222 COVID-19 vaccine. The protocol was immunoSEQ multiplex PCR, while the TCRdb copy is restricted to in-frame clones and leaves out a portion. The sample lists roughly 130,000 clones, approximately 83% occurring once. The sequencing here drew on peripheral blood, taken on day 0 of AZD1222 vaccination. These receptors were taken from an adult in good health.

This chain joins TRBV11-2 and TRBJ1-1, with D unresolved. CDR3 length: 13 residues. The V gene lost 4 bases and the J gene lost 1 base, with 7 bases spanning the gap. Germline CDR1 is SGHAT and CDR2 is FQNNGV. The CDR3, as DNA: TGTGCCAGCAGCTCCTTCACGAACACTGAAGCTTTCTTT. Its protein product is CASSSFTNTEAFF.

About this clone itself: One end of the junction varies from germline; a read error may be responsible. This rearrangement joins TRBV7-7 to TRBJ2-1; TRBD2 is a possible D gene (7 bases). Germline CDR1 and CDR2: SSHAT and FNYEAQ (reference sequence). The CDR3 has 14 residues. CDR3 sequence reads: CASSLRLGGDEQFF. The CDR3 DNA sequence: TGTGCTAGCAGCTTAAGGCTAGGGGGGGATGAGCAGTTCTTC.

The CDR3 DNA is TGTGCCACCAGCAGAGGTTCTGTTCGGCCCCAGCATTTT. The encoded protein is CATSRGSVRPQHF. The J gene is TRBJ1-5, the V gene TRBV15, with D uncertain. Germline CDR1 LNHNV, CDR2 YYDKDF (reference sequence). The CDR3 is 13 amino acids. V was clipped by 1 base and J by 9 bases, with 10 bases between them.

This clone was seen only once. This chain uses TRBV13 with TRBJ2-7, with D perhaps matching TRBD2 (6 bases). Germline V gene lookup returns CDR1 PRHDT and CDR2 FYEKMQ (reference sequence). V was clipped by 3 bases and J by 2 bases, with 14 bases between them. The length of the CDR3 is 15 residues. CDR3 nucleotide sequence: TGTGCCAGCAGCTTCCCGACCGGGGGAACCTACGAGCAGTACTTC. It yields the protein CASSFPTGGTYEQYF.

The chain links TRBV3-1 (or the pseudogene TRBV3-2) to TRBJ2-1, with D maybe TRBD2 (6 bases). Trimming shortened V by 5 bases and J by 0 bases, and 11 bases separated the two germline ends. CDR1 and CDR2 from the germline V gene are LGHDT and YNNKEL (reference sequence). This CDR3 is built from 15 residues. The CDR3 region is CASSFLANSYNEQFF. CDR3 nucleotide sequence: TGTGCCAGCAGCTTTCTAGCGAACTCCTACAATGAGCAGTTCTTC.

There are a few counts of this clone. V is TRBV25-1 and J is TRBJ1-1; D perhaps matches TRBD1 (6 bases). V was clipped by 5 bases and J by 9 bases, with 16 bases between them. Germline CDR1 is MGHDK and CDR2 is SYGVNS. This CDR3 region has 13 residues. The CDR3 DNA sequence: TGTGCCAGCAGTCCGCACGGGACATCCCAAGCTTTCTTT. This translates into CASSPHGTSQAFF.

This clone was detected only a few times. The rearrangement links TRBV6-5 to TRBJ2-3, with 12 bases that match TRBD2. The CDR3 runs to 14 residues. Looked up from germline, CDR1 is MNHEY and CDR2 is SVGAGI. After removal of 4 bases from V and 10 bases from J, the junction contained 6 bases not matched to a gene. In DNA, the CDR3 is TGTGCCAGCAGTTCTAGCGGGAGGGCCGGGGCGCAGTATTTT. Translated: CASSSSGRAGAQYF.